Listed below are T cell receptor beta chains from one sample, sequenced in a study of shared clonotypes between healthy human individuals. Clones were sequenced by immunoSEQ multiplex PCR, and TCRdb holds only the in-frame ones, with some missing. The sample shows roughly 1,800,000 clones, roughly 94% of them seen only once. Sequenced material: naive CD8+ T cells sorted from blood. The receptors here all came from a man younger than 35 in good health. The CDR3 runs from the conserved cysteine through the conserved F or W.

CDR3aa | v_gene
CASSDDAAYEQYF | TRBV6-1
CASSTIVPYNEQFF | TRBV11-2
CASTTGTGWETQYF | TRBV7-6
CASSLVPRTGELFF | TRBV5-6
CASSNPGTAVEQYF | TRBV6-5
CASSLGGLANYEQYF | TRBV13
CASSVFANTEAFF | TRBV9
CASSITNYSNQPQHF | TRBV19
CASSSGQGSLEQYF | TRBV7-9
CASLNRDSSYEQYF | TRBV2
CASSRQVNTEAFF | TRBV11-3
CASGLETGELFF | TRBV12-5
CASSSLLYNEQFF | TRBV11-2
CASSTDPLSSYNSPLHF | TRBV7-3
CASSLEGLTEAFF | TRBV5-1
CASSHSEVYEQYF | TRBV7-9
CASSLDAGGHQPQHF | TRBV11-3
CASSFTQGATPLHF | TRBV28
CASSPRSTGELFF | TRBV7-8
CASTDGIRTEAFF | TRBV27
CACDTPANYGYTF | TRBV30
CASSESLAGGENNEQFF | TRBV10-1
CAISDGTGFMNTEAFF | TRBV10-3
CAISLTGLSDGYTF | TRBV10-3
CASSYAREGAGELFF | TRBV6-5
CAWDKGATNTGELFF | TRBV30
CASIGKAMGTEAFF | TRBV19
CASSADSGVGYTF | TRBV6-5
CASSTGTGAYEQYF | TRBV27
CASSGEQIHSGPRGYGYTF | TRBV2
CASSQVVLRPGHLNSYEQYF | TRBV4-1
CASGLAGGGEQFF | TRBV13
CASSDGHGYTF | TRBV10-1
CASSPRDRGYSGNTIYF | TRBV7-8
CASSTSGDGYTF | TRBV11-2
CATSRDRGYEQYF | TRBV15
CAISRGRSEKLFF | TRBV15
CASSWALLAGGADTQYF | TRBV13
CASSLGRGGRETQYF | TRBV13
CASSYGGDSGYTF | TRBV6-5
CASERMNTGELFF | TRBV9
CASSQRDKGYEQYF | TRBV13
CASSPAGGGTEAFF | TRBV10-2
CASSFFGPLFHEQFF | TRBV11-3
CSLTGSTDTQYF | TRBV29-1
CATSRDPASAGELFF | TRBV15
CASSEDPRQMNTEAFF | TRBV7-9
CASSLRGLLDYEQYF | TRBV28
CASSHGVADTDTQYF | TRBV5-1
CASSFYGQGEETQYF | TRBV11-2
CASSPRTAGELFF | TRBV28
CASSPSRGQFYNEQFF | TRBV27